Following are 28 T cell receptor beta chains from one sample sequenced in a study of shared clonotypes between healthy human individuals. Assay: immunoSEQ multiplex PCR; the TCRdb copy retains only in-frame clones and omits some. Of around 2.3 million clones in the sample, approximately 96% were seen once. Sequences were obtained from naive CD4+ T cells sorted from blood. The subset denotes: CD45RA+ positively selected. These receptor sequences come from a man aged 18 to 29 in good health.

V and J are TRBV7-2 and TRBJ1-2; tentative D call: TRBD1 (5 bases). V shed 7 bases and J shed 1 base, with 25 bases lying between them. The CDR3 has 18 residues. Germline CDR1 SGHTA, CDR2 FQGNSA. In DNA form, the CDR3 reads TGTGCCAGCAACTCCGGCCGCTACGGCGGGACGAATAACTATGGCTACACCTTC. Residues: CASNSGRYGGTNNYGYTF.

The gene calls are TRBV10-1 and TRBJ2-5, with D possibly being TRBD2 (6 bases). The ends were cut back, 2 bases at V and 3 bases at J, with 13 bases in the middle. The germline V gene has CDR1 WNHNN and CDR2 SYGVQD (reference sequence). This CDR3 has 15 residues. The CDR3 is CASSEPEGEEETQYF. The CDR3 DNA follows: TGCGCCAGCAGTGAGCCGGAGGGTGAGGAAGAGACCCAGTACTTC.

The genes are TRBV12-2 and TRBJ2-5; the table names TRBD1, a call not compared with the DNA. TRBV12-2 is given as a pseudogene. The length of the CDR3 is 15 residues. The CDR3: CASRSSTGRAETQYF. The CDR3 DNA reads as TGTGCAAGTCGCTCCTCGACAGGGCGGGCAGAGACCCAGTACTTC.

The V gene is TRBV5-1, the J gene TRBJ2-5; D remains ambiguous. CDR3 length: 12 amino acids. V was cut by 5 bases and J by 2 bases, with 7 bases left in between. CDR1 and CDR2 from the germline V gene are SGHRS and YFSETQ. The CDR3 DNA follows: TGCGCCAGCAGGCGGATTCAAGAGACCCAGTACTTC. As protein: CASRRIQETQYF.

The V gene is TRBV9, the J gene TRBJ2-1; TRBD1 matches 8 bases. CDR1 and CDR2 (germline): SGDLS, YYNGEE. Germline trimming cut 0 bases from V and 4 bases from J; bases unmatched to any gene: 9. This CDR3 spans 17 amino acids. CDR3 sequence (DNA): TGTGCCAGCAGCGTAGCCTTGGCAGGGACAGGATACAATGAGCAGTTCTTC. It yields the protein CASSVALAGTGYNEQFF.

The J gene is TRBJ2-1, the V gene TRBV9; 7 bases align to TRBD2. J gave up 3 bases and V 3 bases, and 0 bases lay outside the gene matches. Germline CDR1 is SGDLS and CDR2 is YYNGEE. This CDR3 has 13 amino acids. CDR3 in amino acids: CASSGTSYNEQFF. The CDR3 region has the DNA TGTGCCAGCAGCGGGACTAGCTACAATGAGCAGTTCTTC.

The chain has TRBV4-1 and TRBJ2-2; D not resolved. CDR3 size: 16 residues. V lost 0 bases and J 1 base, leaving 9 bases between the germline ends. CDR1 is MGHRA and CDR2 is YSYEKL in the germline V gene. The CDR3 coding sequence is TGCGCCAGCAGCCAAGAGGAGACAAGGAACACCGGGGAGCTGTTTTTT. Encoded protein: CASSQEETRNTGELFF.

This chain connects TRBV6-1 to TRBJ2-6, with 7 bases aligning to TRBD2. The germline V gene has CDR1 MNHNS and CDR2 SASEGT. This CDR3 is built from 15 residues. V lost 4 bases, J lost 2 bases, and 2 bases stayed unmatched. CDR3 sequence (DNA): TGTGCCAGCAGTGGAGGGAGGGCTGGGGCCAACGTCCTGACTTTC. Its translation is CASSGGRAGANVLTF.

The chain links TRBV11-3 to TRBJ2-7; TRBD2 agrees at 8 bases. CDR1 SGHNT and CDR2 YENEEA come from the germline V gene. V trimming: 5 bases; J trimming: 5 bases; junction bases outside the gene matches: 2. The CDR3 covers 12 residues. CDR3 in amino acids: CASSHGGDEQYF. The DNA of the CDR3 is TGTGCCAGCAGCCACGGGGGGGACGAGCAGTACTTC.

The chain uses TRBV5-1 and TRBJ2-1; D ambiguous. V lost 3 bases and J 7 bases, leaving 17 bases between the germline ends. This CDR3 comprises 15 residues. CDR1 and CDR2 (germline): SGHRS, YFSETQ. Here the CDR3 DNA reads TGCGCCAGCAGCTCGGTAGGTCCAGAGTGGAATGAGCAGTTCTTC. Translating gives CASSSVGPEWNEQFF.

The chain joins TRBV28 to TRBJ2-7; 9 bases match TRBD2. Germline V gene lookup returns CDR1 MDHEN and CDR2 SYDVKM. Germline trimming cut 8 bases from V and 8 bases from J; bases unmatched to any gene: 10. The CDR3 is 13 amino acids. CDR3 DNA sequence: TGTGCCAGCGGGCGACGCGGGAGGGAGAAGCAGTACTTC. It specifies CASGRRGREKQYF.

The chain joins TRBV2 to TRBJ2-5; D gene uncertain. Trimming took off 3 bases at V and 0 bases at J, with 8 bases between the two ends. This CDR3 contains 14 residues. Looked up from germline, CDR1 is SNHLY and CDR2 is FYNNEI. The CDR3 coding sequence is TGTGCCAGCAGTGACCAAACCTACCAAGAGACCCAGTACTTC. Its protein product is CASSDQTYQETQYF.

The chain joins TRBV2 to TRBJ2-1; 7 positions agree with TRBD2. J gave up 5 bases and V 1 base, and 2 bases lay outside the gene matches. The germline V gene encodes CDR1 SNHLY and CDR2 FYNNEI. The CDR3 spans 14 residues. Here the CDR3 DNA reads TGTGCCAGCAGTGAAGAGGGACTAAACAATGAGCAGTTCTTC. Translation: CASSEEGLNNEQFF.

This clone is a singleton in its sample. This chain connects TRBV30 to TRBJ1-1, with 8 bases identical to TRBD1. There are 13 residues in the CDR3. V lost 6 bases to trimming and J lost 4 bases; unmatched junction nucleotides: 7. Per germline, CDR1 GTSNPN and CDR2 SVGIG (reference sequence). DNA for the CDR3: TGTGCCTGCAAAACAGGGGGTAGCACTGAAGCTTTCTTT. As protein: CACKTGGSTEAFF.

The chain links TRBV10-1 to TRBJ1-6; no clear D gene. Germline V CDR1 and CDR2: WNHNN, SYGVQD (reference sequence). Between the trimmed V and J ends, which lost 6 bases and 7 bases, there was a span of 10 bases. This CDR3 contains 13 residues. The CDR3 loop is CASRDGPNSPLHF. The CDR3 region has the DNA TGCGCCAGCAGGGACGGGCCCAATTCACCCCTCCACTTT.

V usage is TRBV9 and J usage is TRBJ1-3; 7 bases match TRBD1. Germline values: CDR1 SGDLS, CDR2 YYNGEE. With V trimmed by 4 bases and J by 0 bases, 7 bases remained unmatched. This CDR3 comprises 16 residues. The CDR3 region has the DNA TGTGCCAGCAGCATAATGACAGGGTCCTCTGGAAACACCATATATTTT. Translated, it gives CASSIMTGSSGNTIYF.

In nucleotides, the CDR3 is TGTGCCAGCAGCTTAGTGGGGGGGGATACGCAGTATTTT. It is translated as CASSLVGGDTQYF. The J gene is TRBJ2-3, the V gene TRBV7-6, with 7 bases that match TRBD2. The CDR3 is 13 residues long. The germline gives CDR1 SGHVS, CDR2 FNYEAQ. V shed 1 base and J 6 bases; nucleotides not matched to a gene: 1.

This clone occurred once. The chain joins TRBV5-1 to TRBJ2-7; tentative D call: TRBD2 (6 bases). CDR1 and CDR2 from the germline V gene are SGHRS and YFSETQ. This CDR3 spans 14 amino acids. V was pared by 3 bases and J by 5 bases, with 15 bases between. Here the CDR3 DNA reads TGCGCCAGCAGCTACGGGGGTACCGGACACGAGCAGTACTTC. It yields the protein CASSYGGTGHEQYF. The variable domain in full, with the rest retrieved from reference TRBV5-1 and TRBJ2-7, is KAGVTQTPRYLIKTRGQQVTLSCSPISGHRSVSWYQQTPGQGLQFLFEYFSETQRNKGNFPGRFSGRQFSNSRSEMNVSTLELGDSALYLCASSYGGTGHEQYFGPGTRLTVT.

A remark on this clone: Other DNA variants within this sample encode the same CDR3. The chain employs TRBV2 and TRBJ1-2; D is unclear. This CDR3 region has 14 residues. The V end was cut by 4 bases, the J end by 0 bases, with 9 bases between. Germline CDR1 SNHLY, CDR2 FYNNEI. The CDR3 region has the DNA TGTGCCAGCAGTGCCGCCGGGACTAACTATGGCTACACCTTC. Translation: CASSAAGTNYGYTF.

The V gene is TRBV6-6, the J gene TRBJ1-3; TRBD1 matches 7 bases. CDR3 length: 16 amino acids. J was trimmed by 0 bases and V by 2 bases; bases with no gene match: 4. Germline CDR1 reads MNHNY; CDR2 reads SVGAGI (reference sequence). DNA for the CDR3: TGTGCCAGCAGTTACGGACAGGCTATCTCTGGAAACACCATATATTTT. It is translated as CASSYGQAISGNTIYF.

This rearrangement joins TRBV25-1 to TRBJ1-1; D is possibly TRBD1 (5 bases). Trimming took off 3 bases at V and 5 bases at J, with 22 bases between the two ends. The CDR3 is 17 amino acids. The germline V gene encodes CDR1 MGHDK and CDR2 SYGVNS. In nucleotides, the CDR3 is TGTGCCAGCAGTGATCGCTCGACCTGGGACTTAGGGACTGAAGCTTTCTTT. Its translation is CASSDRSTWDLGTEAFF.

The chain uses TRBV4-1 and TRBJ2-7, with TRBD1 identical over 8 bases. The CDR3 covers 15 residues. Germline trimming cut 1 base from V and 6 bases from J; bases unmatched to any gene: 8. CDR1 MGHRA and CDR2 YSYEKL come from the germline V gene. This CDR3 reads CASSQVVAGGREQYF. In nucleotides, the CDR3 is TGCGCCAGCAGCCAAGTGGTGGCAGGGGGCCGCGAGCAGTACTTC.

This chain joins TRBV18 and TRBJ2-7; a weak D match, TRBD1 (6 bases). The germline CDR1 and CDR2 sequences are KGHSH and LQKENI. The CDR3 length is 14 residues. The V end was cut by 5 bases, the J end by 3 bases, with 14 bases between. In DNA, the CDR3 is TGTGCCAGCTCAACGACAGGTAACAGCTACGAGCAGTACTTC. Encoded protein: CASSTTGNSYEQYF.

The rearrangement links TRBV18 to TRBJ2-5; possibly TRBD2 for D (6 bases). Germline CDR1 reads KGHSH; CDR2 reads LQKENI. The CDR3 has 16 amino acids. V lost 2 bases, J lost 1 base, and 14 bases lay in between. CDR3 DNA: TGTGCCAGCTCACCAATGCTAGCGCCGAGCCAAGAGACCCAGTACTTC. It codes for CASSPMLAPSQETQYF.

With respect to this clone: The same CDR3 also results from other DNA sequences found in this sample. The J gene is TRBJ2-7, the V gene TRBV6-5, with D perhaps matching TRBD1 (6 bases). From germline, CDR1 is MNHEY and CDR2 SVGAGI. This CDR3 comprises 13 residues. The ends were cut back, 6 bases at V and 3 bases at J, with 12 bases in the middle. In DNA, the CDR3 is TGTGCCAGCAGCCAGGGACAAAACTACGAGCAGTACTTC. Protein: CASSQGQNYEQYF.

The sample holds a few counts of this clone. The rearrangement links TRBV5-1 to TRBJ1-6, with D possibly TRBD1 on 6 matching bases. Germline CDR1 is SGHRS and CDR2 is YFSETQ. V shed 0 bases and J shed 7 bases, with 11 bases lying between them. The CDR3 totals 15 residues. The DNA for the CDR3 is TGCGCCAGCAGCTTGGAACGGCAGGGGAATTCACCCCTCCACTTT. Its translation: CASSLERQGNSPLHF.

The DNA of the CDR3 is TGTGCCAGCAGTGAATTCACTGCCCAGTACTTC. Its translation: CASSEFTAQYF. The chain recombines TRBV2 with TRBJ2-5; D gene unclear. Trimming pared 2 bases from V and 9 bases from J, leaving 7 bases between. The length of the CDR3 is 11 residues. Germline V CDR1 and CDR2: SNHLY, FYNNEI.

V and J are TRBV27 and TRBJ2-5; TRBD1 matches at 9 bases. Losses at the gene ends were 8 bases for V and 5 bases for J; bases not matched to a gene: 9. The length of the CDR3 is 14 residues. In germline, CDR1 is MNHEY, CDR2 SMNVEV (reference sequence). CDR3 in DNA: TGTGCCAGCTCGGGGACAGGGCTGGGGGAGACCCAGTACTTC. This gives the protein CASSGTGLGETQYF.